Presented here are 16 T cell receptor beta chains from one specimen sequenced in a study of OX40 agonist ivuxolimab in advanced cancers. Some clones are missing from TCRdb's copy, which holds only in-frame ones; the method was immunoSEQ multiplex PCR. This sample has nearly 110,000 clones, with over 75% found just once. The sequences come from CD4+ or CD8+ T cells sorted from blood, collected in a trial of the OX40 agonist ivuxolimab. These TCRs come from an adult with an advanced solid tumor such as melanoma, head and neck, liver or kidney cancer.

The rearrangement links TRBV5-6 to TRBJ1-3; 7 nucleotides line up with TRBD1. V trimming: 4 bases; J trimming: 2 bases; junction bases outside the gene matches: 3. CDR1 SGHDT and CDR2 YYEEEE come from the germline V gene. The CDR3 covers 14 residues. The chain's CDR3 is CASSDGTAGNTIYF. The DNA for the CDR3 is TGTGCCAGCAGCGATGGGACAGCTGGAAACACCATATATTTT. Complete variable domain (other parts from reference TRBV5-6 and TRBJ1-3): DAGVTQSPTHLIKTRGQQVTLRCSPKSGHDTVSWYQQALGQGPQFIFQYYEEEERQRGNFPDRFSGHQFPNYSSELNVNALLLGDSALYLCASSDGTAGNTIYFGEGSWLTVV.

DNA for the CDR3: TGTGCCAGCAGCCGCACCCCCTGGGACAGCGGAAATGAAAAACTGTTTTTT. Its protein product is CASSRTPWDSGNEKLFF. The V gene is TRBV5-4, the J gene TRBJ1-4; TRBD1 matches 7 bases. Trimming took 4 bases from V and 5 from J; bases not matched to a gene: 14. The CDR3 consists of 17 residues. Germline V lookup: CDR1 SGHNT, CDR2 YYREEE (reference sequence).

DNA for the CDR3: TGCGCCAGCAGCCAACAACAGGGATTCTCTGGGGCCAACGTCCTGACTTTC. Its protein is CASSQQQGFSGANVLTF. V usage is TRBV4-1 and J usage is TRBJ2-6, with D perhaps matching TRBD1 (6 bases). V was cut by 2 bases and J by 0 bases, with 11 bases left in between. The CDR3 consists of 17 residues. The germline V gene encodes CDR1 MGHRA and CDR2 YSYEKL.

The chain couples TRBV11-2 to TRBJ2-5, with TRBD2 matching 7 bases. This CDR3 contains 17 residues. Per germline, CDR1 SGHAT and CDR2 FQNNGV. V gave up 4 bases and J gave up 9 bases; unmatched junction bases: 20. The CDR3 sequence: CASSSLSNGGSTLAQYF. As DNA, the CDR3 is TGTGCCAGCAGCTCCCTTAGTAACGGGGGGTCTACTTTGGCCCAGTACTTC.

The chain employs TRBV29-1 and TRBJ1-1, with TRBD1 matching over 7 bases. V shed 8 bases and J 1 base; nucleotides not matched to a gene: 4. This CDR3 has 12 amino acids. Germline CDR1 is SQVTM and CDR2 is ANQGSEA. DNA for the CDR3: TGCAGCTCGGGACAGACGAACACTGAAGCTTTCTTT. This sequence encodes CSSGQTNTEAFF.

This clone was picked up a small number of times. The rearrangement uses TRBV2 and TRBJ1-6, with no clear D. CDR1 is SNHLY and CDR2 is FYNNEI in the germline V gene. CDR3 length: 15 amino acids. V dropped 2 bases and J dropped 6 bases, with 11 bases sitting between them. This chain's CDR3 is CASSERQALNSPLHF. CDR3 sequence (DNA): TGTGCCAGCAGTGAACGACAAGCCCTTAATTCACCCCTCCACTTT.

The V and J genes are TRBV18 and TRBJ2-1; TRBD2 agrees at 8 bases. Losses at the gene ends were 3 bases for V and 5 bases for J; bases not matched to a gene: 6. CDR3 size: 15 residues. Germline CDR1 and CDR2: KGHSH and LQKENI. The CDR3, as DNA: TGTGCCAGCTCACCTGCCGGGACTAGTAACAATGAGCAGTTCTTC. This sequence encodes CASSPAGTSNNEQFF.

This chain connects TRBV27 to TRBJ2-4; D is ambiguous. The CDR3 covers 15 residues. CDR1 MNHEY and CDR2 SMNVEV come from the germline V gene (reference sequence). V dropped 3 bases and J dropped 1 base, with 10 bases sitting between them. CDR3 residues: CASSLLGSAKNIQYF. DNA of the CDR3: TGTGCCAGCAGTTTGCTGGGGTCCGCCAAAAACATTCAGTACTTC.

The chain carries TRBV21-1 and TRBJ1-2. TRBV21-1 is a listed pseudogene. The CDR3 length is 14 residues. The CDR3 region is CASSNIGSLYGYTF. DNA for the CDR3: TGTGCCAGCAGCAATATAGGGTCGTTATATGGCTACACCTTC.

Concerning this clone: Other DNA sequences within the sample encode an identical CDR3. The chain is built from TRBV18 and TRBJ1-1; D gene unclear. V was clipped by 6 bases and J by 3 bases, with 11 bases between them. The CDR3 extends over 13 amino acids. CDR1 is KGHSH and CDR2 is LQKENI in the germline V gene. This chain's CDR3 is CASSRGRDTEAFF. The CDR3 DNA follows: TGTGCCAGCTCTCGAGGGCGTGACACTGAAGCTTTCTTT.

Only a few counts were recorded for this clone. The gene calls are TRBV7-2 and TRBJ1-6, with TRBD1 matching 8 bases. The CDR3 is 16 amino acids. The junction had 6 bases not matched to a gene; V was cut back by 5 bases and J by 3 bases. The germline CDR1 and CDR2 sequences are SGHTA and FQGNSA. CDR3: CASSLRTGNYNSPLHF. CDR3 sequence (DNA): TGTGCCAGCAGCCTCCGGACAGGGAACTATAATTCACCCCTCCACTTT.

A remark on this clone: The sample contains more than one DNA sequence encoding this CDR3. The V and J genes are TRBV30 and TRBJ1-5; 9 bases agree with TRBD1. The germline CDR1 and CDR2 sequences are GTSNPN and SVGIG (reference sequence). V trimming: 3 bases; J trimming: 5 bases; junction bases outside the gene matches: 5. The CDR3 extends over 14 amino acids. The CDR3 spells CAWSLGQGHQPQHF. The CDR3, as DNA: TGTGCCTGGAGCCTGGGACAGGGTCATCAGCCCCAGCATTTT. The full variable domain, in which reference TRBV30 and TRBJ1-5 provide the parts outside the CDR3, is SQTIHQWPATLVQPVGSPLSLECTVEGTSNPNLYWYRQAAGRGLQLLFYSVGIGQISSEVPQNLSASRPQDRQFILSSKKLLLSDSGFYLCAWSLGQGHQPQHFGDGTRLSIL.

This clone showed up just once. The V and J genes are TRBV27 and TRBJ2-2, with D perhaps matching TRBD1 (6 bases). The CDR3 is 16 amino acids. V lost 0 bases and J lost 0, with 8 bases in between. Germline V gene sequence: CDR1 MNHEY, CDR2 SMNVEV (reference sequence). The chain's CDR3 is CASSLSRGSNTGELFF. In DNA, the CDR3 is TGTGCCAGCAGTTTATCGAGGGGGTCGAACACCGGGGAGCTGTTTTTT.

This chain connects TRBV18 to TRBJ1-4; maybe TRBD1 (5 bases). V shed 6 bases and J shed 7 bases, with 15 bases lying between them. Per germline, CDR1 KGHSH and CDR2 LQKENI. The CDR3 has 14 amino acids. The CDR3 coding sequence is TGTGCCAGCTCGGAGCGGGGGAGGCTTGAAAAACTGTTTTTT. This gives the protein CASSERGRLEKLFF.

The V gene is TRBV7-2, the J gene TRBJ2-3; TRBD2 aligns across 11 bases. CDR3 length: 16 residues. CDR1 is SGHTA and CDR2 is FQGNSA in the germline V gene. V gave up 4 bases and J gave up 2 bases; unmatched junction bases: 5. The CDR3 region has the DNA TGTGCCAGCAGCTGGACGACTAGCGGGGTCACAGATACGCAGTATTTT. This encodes CASSWTTSGVTDTQYF.

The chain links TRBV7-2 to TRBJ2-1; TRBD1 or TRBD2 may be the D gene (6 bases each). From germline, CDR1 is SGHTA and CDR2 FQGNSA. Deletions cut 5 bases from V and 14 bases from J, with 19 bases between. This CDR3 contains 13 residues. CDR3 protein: CASSTPNGGREFF. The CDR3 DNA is TGTGCCAGCAGCACGCCTAACGGGGGCCGGGAGTTCTTC.